The rows below give T cell receptor beta chains drawn from one sample of a study of T-cell memory formation after mild COVID-19. Each CDR3 protein gets one entry after TCRdb re-called the 5' RACE reads with MiXCR. The sample includes about 560,000 distinct CDR3 sequences, 15% to 20% of them seen just once. Sequenced input: PBMCs or a T cell subset sorted from them (not recorded which). The receptors derive from an adult woman who had mild COVID-19 (a few samples of this study predate the infection). Cell type and time point are not known. Each CDR3 is given with its conserved first and last residue. D genes are given only for firm matches. Only some rows state a clone size, as once, few, many or a class for expanded clones.

d_gene,abundance,j_gene,v_gene,CDR3nt,CDR3aa
TRBD1,few,TRBJ2-1,TRBV30,TGTGCCTGGAGTGTACCCGGGACAGGAAGCCATGAGCAGTTCTTC,CAWSVPGTGSHEQFF
TRBD1,few,TRBJ1-2,TRBV7-9,TGTGCCAGCACACCCGGGACAGGGCCCATACTAGCGGGTGGCTACACCTTC,CASTPGTGPILAGGYTF
-,few,TRBJ2-7,TRBV7-9,TGTGCCAGCATCCTAACACCGTCCTACGAGCAGTACTTC,CASILTPSYEQYF
-,-,TRBJ2-7,TRBV27,TGTGCCAGCAGTTTACTGGGGCAGTACAGGAGCTCCTACGAGCAGTACTTC,CASSLLGQYRSSYEQYF
-,-,TRBJ1-1,TRBV10-3,TGTGCCATCAGCGACAGGTTAGTTCAGCGACGGAACACTGAAGCTTTCTTT,CAISDRLVQRRNTEAFF
-,-,TRBJ1-1,TRBV12-3/TRBV12-4,TGTGCCAGCAGGGGGGTGGGGAACACTGAAGCTTTCTTT,CASRGVGNTEAFF
TRBD2,few,TRBJ2-2,TRBV7-2,TGTGCCAGCAGCTATGGACTAGCGGGACCCGGGGAGCTGTTTTTT,CASSYGLAGPGELFF
-,-,TRBJ2-4,TRBV6-5,TGTGCCAGCAGTTACTCAGTGGGTCAGAATTCTCCTAGGATTCAGTACTTC,CASSYSVGQNSPRIQYF
-,few,TRBJ2-5,TRBV11-2,TGTGCCAGCAGCTTCGACACCTTTGGGGACTTCCAAGAGACCCAGTACTTC,CASSFDTFGDFQETQYF
TRBD2,few,TRBJ2-2,TRBV15,TGTGCCACCAGTAAGACTAGCGGGAGTCTCAGCACCGGGGAGCTGTTTTTT,CATSKTSGSLSTGELFF
TRBD2,few,TRBJ2-1,TRBV7-9,TGTGCCAGCAGCTCGGGGATGGCGGGAGTATTCAATGAGCAGTTCTTC,CASSSGMAGVFNEQFF
-,-,TRBJ1-5,TRBV27,TGTGCCAGCAGCCCGGCGGGGGGTTACAATCAGCCCCAGCATTTT,CASSPAGGYNQPQHF
-,-,TRBJ2-7,TRBV7-9,TGTGCCAGCAGCTTAGCCGAAACAGGGACTCTTGCGCAGTACTTC,CASSLAETGTLAQYF
-,few,TRBJ2-7,TRBV7-2,TGTGCCAGCAGCTTAAGCAGGGCTCACGAGCAGTACTTC,CASSLSRAHEQYF
-,few,TRBJ1-2,TRBV2,TGTGCCAGCAGTGTGGGCCGAGCTAACTATGGCTACACCTTC,CASSVGRANYGYTF
TRBD2,-,TRBJ2-7,TRBV15,TGTGCCACCAGCGTGCTAGCGGGGGGGCCGTACGAGCAGTACTTC,CATSVLAGGPYEQYF
-,few,TRBJ1-5,TRBV15,TGTGCCACCAGCAGAGTTGGAGGGAATCAGCCCCAGCATTTT,CATSRVGGNQPQHF
-,-,TRBJ1-6,TRBV6-5,TGTGCCAGCAGTTACGCGACCCCCGGGCGGAACGCCGGTAATTCACCCCTCCACTTT,CASSYATPGRNAGNSPLHF
-,-,TRBJ2-7,TRBV11-2,TGTGCCAGCAGCTTGGGTATGGGGACCGAGCAGTACTTC,CASSLGMGTEQYF
TRBD2,-,TRBJ2-2,TRBV3-1,TGTGCCAGCAGCCTTTTAGCGGGGGTTATTAACACCGGGGAGCTGTTTTTT,CASSLLAGVINTGELFF
-,few,TRBJ2-7,TRBV5-1,TGCGCCAGCAGCTTGTCTGGAGGGGGTTTTACCTACGAGCAGTACTTC,CASSLSGGGFTYEQYF
-,-,TRBJ1-1,TRBV12-3/TRBV12-4,TGTGCCAGCAGTTTTCGGCCACCGCATACTGAAGCTTTCTTT,CASSFRPPHTEAFF
TRBD1,-,TRBJ2-3,TRBV29-1,TGCAGCGTTCCGGACAGGGGAGCAGATACGCAGTATTTT,CSVPDRGADTQYF
TRBD2,few,TRBJ2-3,TRBV6-1,TGTGCCAGCCTCGCGGGGGGGGTAACAGATACGCAGTATTTT,CASLAGGVTDTQYF